A single sample is the source of the 20 T cell receptor beta chains below, sequenced in a study of T cells in Graves' hyperthyroidism and ophthalmopathy (dated by TCRdb to between 2019 and 2020). Library preparation employed multiplex PCR. Sequenced on an Illumina HiSeq 2000. The TCR beta CDR3 regions were amplified from the RNA transcripts. For the first round of RT-PCR on the TCR CDR3, the HTBI primer set was used together with the Qiagen OneStep RT-PCR kit. TCRdb took the public reads, trimmed them with fastp at Q25, ran MiXCR for clone calling and kept in-frame beta chains. Each record represents a unique CDR3 protein, reported with the most common genes and DNA among its rows. In this sample the table shows about 280,000 distinct CDR3 sequences, 25% of which occur a single time. The ten largest clones represent about a quarter of the sample. Sequencing was done on a sample of blood. The receptors shown here come from a man between 40 and 49 years old with Graves' hyperthyroidism that later progressed to Graves' ophthalmopathy.

This clonotype was seen a few times. This may stem from a read error, because a much larger clone lies one nucleotide away. The J gene is TRBJ2-7, the V gene TRBV5-1; 7 nucleotides line up with TRBD2. The germline gives CDR1 SGHRS, CDR2 YFSETQ. The V segment lost 4 bases and the J segment 4 bases; nucleotides outside the gene matches: 11. CDR3 length equals 15 residues. The CDR3 nucleotides are TGCGCCAGCAGCGGATTGTCGGGAGGAGATTACGAGCAGTACTTC. This gives the protein CASSGLSGGDYEQYF.

This clonotype was observed many times. J is TRBJ1-5 and V is TRBV7-8; D not certain. From germline, CDR1 is SGHVS and CDR2 FQNEAQ. The CDR3 has 14 residues. Trimming left V 5 bases short and J 5 bases short, with 13 bases between. CDR3 nucleotide sequence: TGTGCCAGCAGCCGGTCGGCTGTGGATCAGCCCCAGCATTTT. This sequence encodes CASSRSAVDQPQHF. The whole variable domain, remainder taken from reference TRBV7-8 and TRBJ1-5, is GAGVSQSPRYKVAKRGQDVALRCDPISGHVSLFWYQQALGQGPEFLTYFQNEAQLDKSGLPSDRFFAERPEGSVSTLKIQRTQQEDSAVYLCASSRSAVDQPQHFGDGTRLSIL.

This clonotype occurred a few times. The junction departs from germline at one end; a sequencing error may be responsible. The V and J genes are TRBV11-1 and TRBJ2-7, with TRBD2 matching 12 bases. Germline V lookup: CDR1 SGHAT, CDR2 FQDESV (reference sequence). The CDR3 consists of 17 residues. The CDR3 DNA is TGTGCCAGCAGTTCTCGGACTAGCGGGATACCCTCCAACGAGCAGTACTTC. Its protein product is CASSSRTSGIPSNEQYF.

This clonotype was detected many times. The CDR3 nucleotides read TGTGCCACCAGCGCCTTATCTGGACGCCTTCAGGAGCAGTACTTC. Amino acid sequence: CATSALSGRLQEQYF. The chain joins TRBV15 to TRBJ2-7; D not certain. Germline CDR1 LNHNV, CDR2 YYDKDF (reference sequence). The CDR3 runs 15 residues. Trimming took off 5 bases at V and 7 bases at J, with 21 bases between the two ends. Complete variable domain (other parts from reference TRBV15 and TRBJ2-7): DAMVIQNPRYQVTQFGKPVTLSCSQTLNHNVMYWYQQKSSQAPKLLFHYYDKDFNNEADTPDNFQSRRPNTSFCFLDIRSPGLGDTAMYLCATSALSGRLQEQYFGPGTRLTVT.

Many counts were recorded for this clonotype. This chain connects TRBV13 to TRBJ2-7; 7 positions agree with TRBD1. Germline V gene data show CDR1 as PRHDT and CDR2 as FYEKMQ (reference sequence). The CDR3 is 15 amino acids. The J segment lost 2 bases and the V segment lost 2 bases, leaving 6 bases of the junction unmatched. CDR3 in DNA: TGTGCCAGCAGCTTATCAGGACAGGCAACCTACGAGCAGTACTTC. This codes for CASSLSGQATYEQYF.

There are many counts of this clonotype. At one end the junction does not follow the germline gene, possibly because of a read error. J is TRBJ2-7 and V is TRBV12-5; D remains unclear. The CDR3 covers 13 residues. The V gene's germline CDR1 is LGHNT and CDR2 FRNRAP. The CDR3 reads CASSIDRGYGQYF. The CDR3 DNA is TGTGCTAGTAGCATAGACCGAGGCTACGGGCAGTACTTC.

The J gene is TRBJ2-7, the V gene TRBV6-2 or TRBV6-3, with D tentatively TRBD1 (6 bases). Trimming took 6 bases from V and 5 from J, leaving 14 bases between them. Germline V gene sequence: CDR1 MNHEY, CDR2 SVGEGT. The CDR3 length is 13 residues. The CDR3 reads CASSGWGRNEQYF. DNA of the CDR3: TGTGCCAGCAGCGGTTGGGGGCGTAACGAGCAGTACTTC.

This clonotype was seen repeatedly, ten times or more. The rearrangement uses TRBV28 and TRBJ2-7, with D possibly called TRBD1 or TRBD2 (5 bases each). V lost 5 bases, J lost 2 bases, and 13 bases lay in between. Germline V CDR1 and CDR2: MDHEN, SYDVKM. The CDR3 is made up of 14 amino acids. The CDR3 nucleotides read TGTGCCAGCAGTCTGCTCCGGGGCCCCTACGAGCAGTACTTC. It encodes CASSLLRGPYEQYF.

This clonotype has a count of ten or more. The genes are TRBV4-1 and TRBJ1-5, with D unresolved. In germline, CDR1 is MGHRA, CDR2 YSYEKL. The CDR3 extends over 15 amino acids. The ends were cut back, 4 bases at V and 3 bases at J, with 13 bases in the middle. The chain's CDR3 is CASSRAVGNNQPQHF. The DNA of the CDR3 is TGCGCCAGCAGCCGGGCGGTGGGGAACAATCAGCCCCAGCATTTT.

At least ten counts were recorded for this clonotype. The V and J genes are TRBV7-3 and TRBJ2-2, with 8 bases lining up with TRBD2. The CDR3 has 19 residues. The V segment lost 2 bases and the J segment 4 bases; nucleotides outside the gene matches: 15. Looked up from germline, CDR1 is SGHTA and CDR2 is FQGTGA. The CDR3 spells CASSLRGTSLGVGTGELFF. The CDR3 nucleotides read TGTGCCAGCAGCTTACGTGGGACTAGTTTAGGTGTGGGCACCGGGGAGCTGTTTTTT. The complete variable domain, with remaining parts taken from reference TRBV7-3 and TRBJ2-2, reads GAGVSQTPSNKVTEKGKYVELRCDPISGHTALYWYRQSLGQGPEFLIYFQGTGAADDSGLPNDRFFAVRPEGSVSTLKIQRTERGDSAVYLCASSLRGTSLGVGTGELFFGEGSRLTVL.

V is TRBV12-3 or TRBV12-4 and J is TRBJ2-4, with 7 positions matching TRBD2. This CDR3 has 15 residues. V trimming: 4 bases; J trimming: 3 bases; junction bases outside the gene matches: 6. The CDR3 loop reads CASSYSAGDKNIQYF. CDR3 nucleotides: TGTGCCAGCAGTTACTCTGCGGGGGACAAAAACATTCAGTACTTC.

This clonotype was picked up many times. The chain joins TRBV3-1 to TRBJ2-7, with D hard to call. Germline V lookup: CDR1 LGHDT, CDR2 YNNKEL (reference sequence). The CDR3 has 13 amino acids. V was trimmed by 6 bases and J by 3 bases, leaving 12 bases between them. The CDR3 region is CASRNGNFYEQYF. The CDR3 coding sequence is TGTGCCAGCAGAAACGGTAATTTCTACGAGCAGTACTTC.

This clonotype was counted many times. The gene calls are TRBV7-9 and TRBJ2-5; D is uncertain. Trimming shortened V by 2 bases and J by 1 base, and 8 bases separated the two germline ends. Looked up from germline, CDR1 is SEHNR and CDR2 is FQNEAQ (reference sequence). CDR3 length: 14 amino acids. CDR3 residues: CASSLSVSQETQYF. As DNA, the CDR3 is TGTGCCAGCAGCTTATCAGTTTCCCAAGAGACCCAGTACTTC.

This clonotype was found many times. This chain uses TRBV5-1 with TRBJ2-5; D is uncertain. The CDR3 spans 15 residues. V was trimmed by 4 bases and J by 3 bases, leaving 16 bases between them. In germline, CDR1 is SGHRS, CDR2 YFSETQ. CDR3 in amino acids: CASSASNPPEETQYF. The CDR3, as DNA: TGCGCCAGCAGCGCCTCCAATCCCCCGGAAGAGACCCAGTACTTC.

This clonotype occurred many times. V gene TRBV4-1 combines with J gene TRBJ2-7; 7 bases match TRBD2. Germline V gene data show CDR1 as MGHRA and CDR2 as YSYEKL. The length of the CDR3 is 17 residues. Trimming cost V 0 bases and J 7 bases; bases outside gene matches: 15. DNA of the CDR3: TGCGCCAGCAGCCAAGATCTTGTAGGACTAGGGTCGAGAGAGCAGTACTTC. This sequence encodes CASSQDLVGLGSREQYF.

This clonotype was observed many times. The genes are TRBV5-1 and TRBJ2-7; TRBD2 agrees at 7 bases. V trimming: 4 bases; J trimming: 3 bases; junction bases outside the gene matches: 7. This CDR3 has 14 amino acids. The germline V gene encodes CDR1 SGHRS and CDR2 YFSETQ. CDR3 loop: CASSIPGGHYEQYF. The CDR3 nucleotides read TGCGCCAGCAGCATACCGGGAGGCCACTACGAGCAGTACTTC. Together with reference TRBV5-1 and TRBJ2-7, the CDR3 gives the full variable domain: KAGVTQTPRYLIKTRGQQVTLSCSPISGHRSVSWYQQTPGQGLQFLFEYFSETQRNKGNFPGRFSGRQFSNSRSEMNVSTLELGDSALYLCASSIPGGHYEQYFGPGTRLTVT.

This clonotype was seen repeatedly, ten times or more. The chain joins TRBV7-8 to TRBJ1-1; the D gene is possibly TRBD1 (6 bases). The CDR3 runs 16 residues. Germline CDR1 is SGHVS and CDR2 is FQNEAQ. Trimming left V 1 base short and J 4 bases short, with 16 bases between. The CDR3 here is CASSLVSGEVGTEAFF. CDR3 sequence (DNA): TGTGCCAGCAGCTTAGTATCAGGGGAGGTTGGCACTGAAGCTTTCTTT.

This clonotype came up many times. The chain uses TRBV30 and TRBJ1-1, with D uncertain. The CDR3 loop spans 13 amino acids. In germline, CDR1 is GTSNPN, CDR2 SVGIG (reference sequence). Trimming left V 0 bases short and J 5 bases short, with 10 bases between. The CDR3 nucleotides read TGTGCCTGGAGTGTTCAGGAATGGACTGAAGCTTTCTTT. Translated, it gives CAWSVQEWTEAFF.

This chain connects TRBV6-1 to TRBJ2-7; 8 nucleotides align to TRBD2. The V and J ends lost 4 bases and 2 bases, in that order; junction bases with no gene match: 7. The CDR3 totals 15 residues. Per the germline V gene, CDR1 is MNHNS and CDR2 is SASEGT. This CDR3 is CASSADAGGPYEQYF. CDR3 coding DNA: TGTGCCAGCAGTGCTGACGCGGGAGGCCCCTACGAGCAGTACTTC.

This clonotype showed up many times. The gene calls are TRBV12-3 or TRBV12-4 and TRBJ1-2; D not resolved. Trimming pared 5 bases from V and 4 bases from J, leaving 14 bases between. The CDR3 has 14 residues. The CDR3 sequence is CASSLRAGAYGYTF. As DNA, the CDR3 is TGTGCCAGCAGTCTCCGGGCAGGAGCCTATGGCTACACCTTC.